The clone carrying this T cell receptor (beta chain) has only a few counts. Germline V gene lookup returns CDR1 SGHDN and CDR2 FVKESK. The CDR3 runs to 14 residues. Trimming stripped 4 bases from V and 5 bases from J, with 15 bases between. These data belong to a study of immune evolution from preneoplasia to lung adenocarcinoma. Clones were read by immunoSEQ multiplex PCR, and TCRdb kept only the in-frame ones, dropping some. Here the sample spans over 11,000 clones, 75% to 90% being singletons. This chain connects TRBV14 to TRBJ2-7; D might be TRBD1 (6 bases). Sequenced: FFPE minimally invasive lung adenocarcinoma tissue. This TCR was recovered from an older person with lung adenocarcinoma. This CDR3 is CASSRGQRSDEQYF. CDR3 nucleotide sequence: TGTGCCAGCAGCCGCGGACAGAGGTCCGACGAGCAGTACTTC.